This is a list of T cell receptor beta chains from one sample in a study of shared clonotypes between healthy human individuals. Profiled with immunoSEQ multiplex PCR; TCRdb holds only in-frame clones, not every one. The table lists around 2,000,000 clones, 95% of them singletons, with 0.1% to 0.15% in the top ten. Specimen: naive CD4+ T cells sorted from blood. Receptor source: a young man in good health. CDR3s include the opening cysteine and the closing phenylalanine or tryptophan. Each record gives: D gene, J gene, CDR3 length, clone size, V gene, CDR3 protein, CDR3 DNA. D genes are given only for firm matches. Size is stated for part of the rows, as once, few or many counts, or as a class when the clone is expanded.

d_call: NA
j_call: TRBJ2-7
cdr3_length: 13
clone_size: NA
v_call: TRBV7-2
cdr3_aa: CASSYRETYEQYF
cdr3_nt: TGTGCCAGCAGCTACCGGGAGACCTACGAGCAGTACTTC

d_call: NA
j_call: TRBJ1-2
cdr3_length: 12
clone_size: NA
v_call: TRBV5-1
cdr3_aa: CASSLTLGGYTF
cdr3_nt: TGCGCCAGCAGCTTGACCTTGGGAGGCTACACCTTC

d_call: TRBD1
j_call: TRBJ2-7
cdr3_length: 13
clone_size: NA
v_call: TRBV7-8
cdr3_aa: CASSEQGNYEQYF
cdr3_nt: TGTGCCAGCAGCGAACAGGGGAACTACGAGCAGTACTTC

d_call: NA
j_call: TRBJ1-2
cdr3_length: 12
clone_size: NA
v_call: TRBV6-5
cdr3_aa: CASSYSGYGYTF
cdr3_nt: TGTGCCAGCAGTTACTCCGGGTATGGCTACACCTTC

d_call: NA
j_call: TRBJ2-3
cdr3_length: 16
clone_size: once
v_call: TRBV6-5
cdr3_aa: CASSYGAGAVPDTQYF
cdr3_nt: TGTGCCAGCAGTTACGGCGCCGGGGCCGTCCCAGATACGCAGTATTTT

d_call: NA
j_call: TRBJ2-7
cdr3_length: 13
clone_size: NA
v_call: TRBV5-1
cdr3_aa: CASSFRQSYEQYF
cdr3_nt: TGCGCCAGCAGCTTTCGACAGAGCTACGAGCAGTACTTC

d_call: NA
j_call: TRBJ1-2
cdr3_length: 14
clone_size: NA
v_call: TRBV2
cdr3_aa: CASSEGTDTYGYTF
cdr3_nt: TGTGCCAGCAGTGAAGGTACGGACACCTATGGCTACACCTTC

d_call: NA
j_call: TRBJ1-3
cdr3_length: 19
clone_size: NA
v_call: TRBV15
cdr3_aa: CATSRVPVSVNSPGNTIYF
cdr3_nt: TGTGCCACCAGCAGAGTCCCAGTATCCGTTAACAGTCCGGGAAACACCATATATTTT

d_call: TRBD2
j_call: TRBJ2-7
cdr3_length: 15
clone_size: NA
v_call: TRBV10-2
cdr3_aa: CASSGTSGRTYEQYF
cdr3_nt: TGCGCCAGCAGTGGGACTAGCGGTAGAACCTACGAGCAGTACTTC

d_call: TRBD2
j_call: TRBJ2-5
cdr3_length: 15
clone_size: NA
v_call: TRBV2
cdr3_aa: CASSGLVEGTYTQYF
cdr3_nt: TGTGCCAGCAGCGGACTAGTCGAGGGGACTTATACCCAGTACTTC

d_call: NA
j_call: TRBJ2-6
cdr3_length: 15
clone_size: NA
v_call: TRBV30
cdr3_aa: CAWSVQRRGANVLTF
cdr3_nt: TGTGCCTGGAGTGTACAGCGCCGTGGGGCCAACGTCCTGACTTTC

d_call: NA
j_call: TRBJ1-1
cdr3_length: 11
clone_size: NA
v_call: TRBV20-1
cdr3_aa: CSALTNSEAFF
cdr3_nt: TGCAGTGCTTTAACCAACTCTGAAGCTTTCTTT

d_call: NA
j_call: TRBJ1-6
cdr3_length: 15
clone_size: NA
v_call: TRBV5-4
cdr3_aa: CASSPPPGPNSPLHF
cdr3_nt: TGTGCCAGCAGTCCCCCCCCGGGCCCTAATTCACCCCTCCACTTT

d_call: TRBD1
j_call: TRBJ2-7
cdr3_length: 15
clone_size: NA
v_call: TRBV4-1
cdr3_aa: CASSRGGTGGGEQYF
cdr3_nt: TGCGCCAGCAGCCGAGGGGGGACAGGGGGTGGTGAGCAGTACTTC

d_call: NA
j_call: TRBJ2-7
cdr3_length: 17
clone_size: NA
v_call: TRBV13
cdr3_aa: CASSLGGGGRALEEQYF
cdr3_nt: TGTGCCAGCAGCTTAGGAGGGGGAGGCAGGGCACTAGAAGAGCAGTACTTC

d_call: NA
j_call: TRBJ2-7
cdr3_length: 13
clone_size: once
v_call: TRBV6-6
cdr3_aa: CASSYGASSEQYF
cdr3_nt: TGTGCCAGCAGTTATGGGGCTAGCTCCGAGCAGTACTTC

d_call: TRBD1
j_call: TRBJ2-1
cdr3_length: 15
clone_size: NA
v_call: TRBV29-1
cdr3_aa: CSVSTGGISYNEQFF
cdr3_nt: TGCAGCGTCTCCACAGGGGGCATTTCCTACAATGAGCAGTTCTTC

d_call: TRBD1
j_call: TRBJ2-2
cdr3_length: 15
clone_size: NA
v_call: TRBV7-6
cdr3_aa: CAAGDRGLNTGELFF
cdr3_nt: TGTGCCGCCGGGGACAGGGGGCTGAACACCGGGGAGCTGTTTTTT

d_call: TRBD1
j_call: TRBJ1-4
cdr3_length: 15
clone_size: NA
v_call: TRBV5-6
cdr3_aa: CASSLSGQTNEKLFF
cdr3_nt: TGTGCCAGCAGCTTGTCGGGACAGACTAATGAAAAACTGTTTTTT

d_call: NA
j_call: TRBJ1-4
cdr3_length: 15
clone_size: NA
v_call: TRBV10-3
cdr3_aa: CAISESTGSNEKLFF
cdr3_nt: TGTGCCATCAGTGAGTCTACGGGGTCTAATGAAAAACTGTTTTTT

d_call: TRBD2
j_call: TRBJ2-3
cdr3_length: 16
clone_size: NA
v_call: TRBV7-2
cdr3_aa: CASSLSGRAGADTQYF
cdr3_nt: TGTGCCAGCAGCCTCAGCGGGAGGGCAGGGGCAGATACGCAGTATTTT

d_call: NA
j_call: TRBJ2-1
cdr3_length: 15
clone_size: NA
v_call: TRBV9
cdr3_aa: CASSVAFSSYNEQFF
cdr3_nt: TGTGCCAGCAGCGTAGCCTTTAGCTCCTACAATGAGCAGTTCTTC

d_call: NA
j_call: TRBJ2-5
cdr3_length: 12
clone_size: NA
v_call: TRBV7-6
cdr3_aa: CASSLATETQYF
cdr3_nt: TGTGCCAGCAGCTTAGCGACGGAGACCCAGTACTTC

d_call: TRBD2
j_call: TRBJ2-1
cdr3_length: 17
clone_size: NA
v_call: TRBV30
cdr3_aa: CAWSALPTSGFRNEQFF
cdr3_nt: TGTGCCTGGAGTGCCCTTCCGACTAGCGGTTTTCGGAATGAGCAGTTCTTC

d_call: TRBD2
j_call: TRBJ2-2
cdr3_length: 14
clone_size: NA
v_call: TRBV10-3
cdr3_aa: CAITTAGVTGELFF
cdr3_nt: TGTGCCATCACCACAGCGGGAGTTACCGGGGAGCTGTTTTTT

d_call: TRBD1
j_call: TRBJ2-4
cdr3_length: 15
clone_size: NA
v_call: TRBV6-5
cdr3_aa: CASSRAGTGKNIQYF
cdr3_nt: TGTGCCAGCAGTCGAGCCGGGACAGGGAAAAACATTCAGTACTTC

d_call: NA
j_call: TRBJ1-5
cdr3_length: 14
clone_size: NA
v_call: TRBV6-5
cdr3_aa: CASSPRLAEKPQHF
cdr3_nt: TGTGCCAGCAGCCCCAGACTGGCAGAAAAGCCCCAGCATTTT

d_call: NA
j_call: TRBJ1-4
cdr3_length: 14
clone_size: NA
v_call: TRBV2
cdr3_aa: CASSLNSYNEKLFF
cdr3_nt: TGTGCCAGCAGTCTTAACAGTTATAATGAAAAACTGTTTTTT

d_call: NA
j_call: TRBJ2-3
cdr3_length: 13
clone_size: NA
v_call: TRBV6-5
cdr3_aa: CASRAGRSDTQYF
cdr3_nt: TGTGCCAGCAGGGCAGGGAGAAGTGATACGCAGTATTTT

d_call: NA
j_call: TRBJ1-6
cdr3_length: 12
clone_size: few
v_call: TRBV2
cdr3_aa: CASSSLNSPLHF
cdr3_nt: TGTGCCAGCAGTTCTTTAAATTCACCCCTCCACTTT

d_call: NA
j_call: TRBJ2-7
cdr3_length: 14
clone_size: NA
v_call: TRBV27
cdr3_aa: CASSLSLLSYEQYF
cdr3_nt: TGTGCCAGCAGTTTAAGTCTACTTTCCTACGAGCAGTACTTC

d_call: TRBD1
j_call: TRBJ2-7
cdr3_length: 13
clone_size: NA
v_call: TRBV18
cdr3_aa: CASYGQGSYEQYF
cdr3_nt: TGTGCCAGCTACGGACAGGGTTCCTACGAGCAGTACTTC

d_call: NA
j_call: TRBJ2-1
cdr3_length: 13
clone_size: NA
v_call: TRBV7-9
cdr3_aa: CASSPGQYNEQFF
cdr3_nt: TGTGCCAGCAGCCCAGGACAGTACAATGAGCAGTTCTTC

d_call: NA
j_call: TRBJ2-7
cdr3_length: 14
clone_size: NA
v_call: TRBV5-1
cdr3_aa: CASSLSGATYEQYF
cdr3_nt: TGCGCCAGCAGCTTGTCCGGGGCAACCTACGAGCAGTACTTC

d_call: NA
j_call: TRBJ1-4
cdr3_length: 14
clone_size: few
v_call: TRBV5-1
cdr3_aa: CASSSGVLDEKLFF
cdr3_nt: TGCGCCAGCAGCTCAGGGGTACTCGACGAAAAACTGTTTTTT

d_call: NA
j_call: TRBJ1-4
cdr3_length: 15
clone_size: NA
v_call: TRBV6-5
cdr3_aa: CASSRAGTGNEKLFF
cdr3_nt: TGTGCCAGCAGTCGGGCCGGGACCGGCAACGAAAAACTGTTTTTT

d_call: TRBD1
j_call: TRBJ1-5
cdr3_length: 14
clone_size: once
v_call: TRBV18
cdr3_aa: CASSLDRDNQPQHF
cdr3_nt: TGTGCCAGCTCGCTTGACAGGGACAATCAGCCCCAGCATTTT

d_call: NA
j_call: TRBJ2-1
cdr3_length: 15
clone_size: NA
v_call: TRBV6-5
cdr3_aa: CASSFRGRLSNEQFF
cdr3_nt: TGTGCCAGCAGTTTCAGGGGTAGACTGAGTAATGAGCAGTTCTTC

d_call: NA
j_call: TRBJ1-2
cdr3_length: 13
clone_size: NA
v_call: TRBV25-1
cdr3_aa: CATHSGVSYGYTF
cdr3_nt: TGTGCCACCCACAGTGGTGTTAGCTATGGCTACACCTTC

d_call: NA
j_call: TRBJ2-7
cdr3_length: 13
clone_size: NA
v_call: TRBV5-1
cdr3_aa: CASSPDSAYEQYF
cdr3_nt: TGCGCCAGCAGCCCGGACAGCGCCTACGAGCAGTACTTC

d_call: NA
j_call: TRBJ2-2
cdr3_length: 14
clone_size: NA
v_call: TRBV5-4
cdr3_aa: CASTPGQTSGELFF
cdr3_nt: TGTGCCAGCACCCCGGGCCAGACCTCCGGGGAGCTGTTTTTT